This T cell receptor (beta chain) was sequenced during a study of blood T cell repertoires in COVID-19. The overall study: Acute-phase and convalescent COVID-19 samples originated in the United States, Italy and Spain. T cells, B-cell-depleted T cells, or PBMCs provided the cDNA or gDNA that served as material.

Per the study methods: For nucleated cells, counts were estimated from reference gene primer amplification. Some clones are missing from TCRdb's copy, which holds only in-frame ones; the method was immunoSEQ multiplex PCR. The DNA gave D and trimming, while V, J and clone size come from that table. The data contain about 63,000 clones, more than 70% of them seen just once; the ten biggest clones take up about 5.9%. The source is a human donor in a cohort sampled during active COVID-19. The specimen sequenced was peripheral blood.

The DNA of the CDR3 is TGTGCCAGCAGCACCGGACAGGTCCAAGAGACCCAGTACTTC. This sequence encodes CASSTGQVQETQYF. This chain links TRBV11-2 with TRBJ2-5; TRBD1 matches 7 bases. In germline, CDR1 is SGHAT, CDR2 FQNNGV. This CDR3 is built from 14 residues. Trimming took 5 bases from V and 1 from J; bases not matched to a gene: 4.